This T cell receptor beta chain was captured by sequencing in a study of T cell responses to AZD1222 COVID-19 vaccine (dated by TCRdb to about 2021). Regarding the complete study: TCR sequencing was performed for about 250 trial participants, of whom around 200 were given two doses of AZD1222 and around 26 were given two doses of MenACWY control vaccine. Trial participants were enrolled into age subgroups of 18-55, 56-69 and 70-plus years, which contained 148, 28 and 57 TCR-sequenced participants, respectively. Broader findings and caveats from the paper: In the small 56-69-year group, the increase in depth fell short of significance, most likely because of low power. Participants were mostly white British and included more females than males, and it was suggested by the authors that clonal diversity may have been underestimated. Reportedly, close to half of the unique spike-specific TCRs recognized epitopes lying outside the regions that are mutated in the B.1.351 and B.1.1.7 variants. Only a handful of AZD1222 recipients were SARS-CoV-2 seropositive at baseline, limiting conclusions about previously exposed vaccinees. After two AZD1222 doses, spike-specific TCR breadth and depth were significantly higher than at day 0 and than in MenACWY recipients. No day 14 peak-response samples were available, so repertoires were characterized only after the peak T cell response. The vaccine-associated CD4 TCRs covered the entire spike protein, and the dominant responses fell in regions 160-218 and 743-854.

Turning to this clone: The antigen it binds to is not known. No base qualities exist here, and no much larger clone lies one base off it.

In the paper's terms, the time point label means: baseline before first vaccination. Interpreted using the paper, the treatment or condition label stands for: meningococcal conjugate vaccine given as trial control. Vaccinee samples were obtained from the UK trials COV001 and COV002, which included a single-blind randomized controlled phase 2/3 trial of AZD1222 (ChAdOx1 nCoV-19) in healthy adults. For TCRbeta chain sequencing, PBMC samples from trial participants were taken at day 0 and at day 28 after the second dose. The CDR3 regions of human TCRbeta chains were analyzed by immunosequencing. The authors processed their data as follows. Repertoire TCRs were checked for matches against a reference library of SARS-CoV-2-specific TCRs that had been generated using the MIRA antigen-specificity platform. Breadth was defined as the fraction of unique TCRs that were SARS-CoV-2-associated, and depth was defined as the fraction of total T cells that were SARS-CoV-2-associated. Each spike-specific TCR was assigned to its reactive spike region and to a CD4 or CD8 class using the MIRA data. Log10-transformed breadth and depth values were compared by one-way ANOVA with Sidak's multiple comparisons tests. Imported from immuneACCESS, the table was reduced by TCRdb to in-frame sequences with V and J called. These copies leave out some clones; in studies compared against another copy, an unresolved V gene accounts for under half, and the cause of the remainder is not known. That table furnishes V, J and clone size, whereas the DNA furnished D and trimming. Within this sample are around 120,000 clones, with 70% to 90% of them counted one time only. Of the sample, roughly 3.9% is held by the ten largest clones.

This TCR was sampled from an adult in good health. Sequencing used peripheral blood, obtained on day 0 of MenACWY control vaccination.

The CDR3 has the sequence CASRGRWDTEAFF. DNA sequence: TGTGCCAGCAGAGGACGGTGGGACACTGAAGCTTTCTTT. The chain couples TRBV7-8 to TRBJ1-1; the D gene assignment is ambiguous. CDR1 SGHVS and CDR2 FQNEAQ were looked up in the germline V gene. Trimming takes 6 bases from V and 3 bases from J, and the germline ends sit 11 bases apart. Spanning cysteine to phenylalanine, the CDR3 consists of 13 amino acids. Only the CDR3 portion is preserved as DNA: 39 bases, with reading frame beginning at the first base. Beyond the CDR3, the reference TRBV7-8 and TRBJ1-1 genes provide the residues; the full variable domain reads: GAGVSQSPRYKVAKRGQDVALRCDPISGHVSLFWYQQALGQGPEFLTYFQNEAQLDKSGLPSDRFFAERPEGSVSTLKIQRTQQEDSAVYLCASRGRWDTEAFFGQGTRLTVV.